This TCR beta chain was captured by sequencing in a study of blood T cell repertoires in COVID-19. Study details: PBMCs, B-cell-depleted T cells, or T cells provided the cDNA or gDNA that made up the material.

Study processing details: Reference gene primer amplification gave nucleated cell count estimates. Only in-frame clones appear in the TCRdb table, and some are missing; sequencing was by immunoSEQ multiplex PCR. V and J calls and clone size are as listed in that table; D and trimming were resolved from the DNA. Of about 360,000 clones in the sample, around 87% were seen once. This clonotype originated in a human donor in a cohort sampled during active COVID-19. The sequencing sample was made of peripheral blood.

The CDR3 sequence is CASSAGTSGQETQYF. The CDR3 coding sequence is TGTGCCAGCAGCGCCGGGACTAGCGGCCAAGAGACCCAGTACTTC. The chain carries TRBV11-3 and TRBJ2-5; TRBD2 agrees at 11 bases. With 5 bases clipped from V and 1 base from J, the junction kept 3 bases outside the gene matches. The CDR3 totals 15 residues. Germline V gives CDR1 SGHNT, CDR2 YENEEA.